This paragraph reports one T cell receptor beta chain. This entry comes from a study of blood T cell repertoires in COVID-19. On the study more broadly: Sources were T cells, B-cell-depleted T cells, or PBMCs; the material itself was cDNA or gDNA.

This CDR3 has 14 amino acids. CDR1 is SGHRS, CDR2 YFSETQ, per germline. Between the trimmed V and J ends, which lost 0 bases and 2 bases, there was a span of 8 bases. Under the authors' procedure: Reference gene primer amplification yielded estimated nucleated cell counts. Sequencing used immunoSEQ multiplex PCR; TCRdb keeps in-frame clones, though not all of them. V and J calls and clone size come straight from that table; D and trimming were deduced from the DNA. The table has some 39,000 clones, 85% seen once. The sample consisted of peripheral blood. The chain joins TRBV5-1 to TRBJ2-5, with D possibly being TRBD1 (5 bases). This sequence was found in a man aged 55-75 years with acute or convalescent COVID-19. The CDR3 spells CASSLAGRQETQYF. As DNA, the CDR3 is TGCGCCAGCAGCTTGGCAGGGCGACAAGAGACCCAGTACTTC.